This is a list of T cell receptor beta chains from one sample in a study of regulatory T cells in long-lasting Graves disease. One entry per CDR3 protein results from TCRdb running MiXCR on the multiplex PCR reads. The sample contains 400,000 to 450,000 distinct CDR3 sequences, over 15% of which appear only once. These data were also filed under a second study, of T cells in Graves' hyperthyroidism and ophthalmopathy.

Sequences were derived from peripheral blood mononuclear cells (PBMCs), sampled at new diagnosis, from a patient treated with antithyroid drugs. These receptors originate from a woman aged 30 to 39 with Graves disease. Both conserved end residues are part of each CDR3. The D gene is left open where the match is weak. Part of the rows lack a size; the others show once, few, many or a class for expanded clones.

CDR3aa,CDR3nt,abundance,d_gene,j_gene,v_gene
CASSLSRGGDEQFF,TGTGCCAGCAGTTTATCAAGGGGGGGGGATGAGCAGTTCTTC,many,NA,TRBJ2-1,TRBV27
CASSQRSGLYNEQFF,TGTGCCAGCAGCCAACGGTCGGGCCTATACAATGAGCAGTTCTTC,many,NA,TRBJ2-1,TRBV3-1
CASSDFTGAGSYEQYF,TGTGCCAGCAGTGATTTTACGGGAGCTGGGTCCTACGAGCAGTACTTC,many,NA,TRBJ2-7,TRBV2
CASSLAPGRSNYGYTF,TGCGCCAGCAGCTTGGCCCCGGGGCGATCTAACTATGGCTACACCTTC,NA,NA,TRBJ1-2,TRBV5-1
CAIRAENTGELFF,TGTGCCATCCGAGCGGAGAACACCGGGGAGCTGTTTTTT,NA,NA,TRBJ2-2,TRBV6-2/TRBV6-3
CSVEGLLQGEQFF,TGCAGCGTTGAGGGACTATTACAAGGTGAGCAGTTCTTC,NA,TRBD2,TRBJ2-1,TRBV29-1
CSAGDGDQPQHF,TGCAGTGCTGGGGACGGCGATCAGCCCCAGCATTTT,many,NA,TRBJ1-5,TRBV20-1
CASSSRSPGSPLHF,TGTGCCAGCAGTTCCCGATCTCCGGGCTCACCCCTCCACTTT,many,NA,TRBJ1-6,TRBV28
CASSLENGGYTF,TGTGCCAGCAGCTTAGAGAACGGAGGCTACACCTTC,many,NA,TRBJ1-2,TRBV11-2
CASMSSYEQYF,TGTGCCAGCATGAGCTCCTACGAGCAGTACTTC,many,NA,TRBJ2-7,TRBV28
CASSGGGYYGYTF,TGTGCCAGTTCAGGGGGCGGGTACTATGGCTACACCTTC,many,TRBD1,TRBJ1-2,TRBV12-3/TRBV12-4
CASSDDRSESNQPQHF,TGTGCCAGCAGCGATGACAGAAGCGAGAGCAATCAGCCCCAGCATTTT,few,NA,TRBJ1-5,TRBV7-3
CASSGVRGTGGPPEAFF,TGTGCCAGCAGTGGGGTCCGGGGGACAGGGGGTCCACCTGAAGCTTTCTTT,NA,TRBD1,TRBJ1-1,TRBV27
CATSRDPAPDTQYF,TGTGCCACCAGCAGAGACCCCGCTCCCGATACGCAGTATTTT,few,NA,TRBJ2-3,TRBV15
CASSYLENTEAFF,TGTGCCAGCAGTTACTTGGAGAACACTGAAGCTTTCTTT,many,NA,TRBJ1-1,TRBV6-5
CSVDPSGLVGHNEQFF,TGCAGCGTTGATCCCTCAGGACTAGTCGGCCACAATGAGCAGTTCTTC,many,TRBD2,TRBJ2-1,TRBV29-1
CASTSGTRAYEQYF,TGTGCCAGCACCTCCGGGACTAGAGCCTACGAGCAGTACTTC,NA,TRBD2,TRBJ2-7,TRBV6-1
CASSLGEGGGYTF,TGTGCCAGCAGCTTAGGGGAGGGTGGGGGCTACACCTTC,NA,NA,TRBJ1-2,TRBV7-8
CASSQDRGGVGITDTQYF,TGCGCCAGCAGCCAAGATCGTGGGGGGGTGGGGATTACAGATACGCAGTATTTT,many,TRBD2,TRBJ2-3,TRBV4-3
CASRMTDSYEQYF,TGTGCCAGCAGGATGACAGACTCCTACGAGCAGTACTTC,few,NA,TRBJ2-7,TRBV12-3/TRBV12-4
CASSDRGNYEQYF,TGTGCCAGCAGTGACAGGGGGAACTACGAGCAGTACTTC,NA,TRBD1,TRBJ2-7,TRBV6-2/TRBV6-3
CASRPTSGVSYEQYF,TGTGCCAGCAGGCCAACTAGCGGGGTCTCCTACGAGCAGTACTTC,many,TRBD2,TRBJ2-7,TRBV12-3/TRBV12-4
CATSRTGGDEKLFF,TGTGCCACCAGCAGGACAGGGGGAGATGAAAAACTGTTTTTT,many,TRBD1,TRBJ1-4,TRBV15
CASGYSGEQFF,TGCGCCAGCGGCTATAGCGGGGAGCAGTTCTTC,many,TRBD2,TRBJ2-1,TRBV4-3
CSARRASGTLFHEQFF,TGCAGTGCTAGAAGGGCTAGCGGGACCCTTTTCCATGAGCAGTTCTTC,NA,TRBD2,TRBJ2-1,TRBV20-1
CASSSPREGVQETQYF,TGTGCCAGCAGCTCCCCGCGGGAGGGGGTACAAGAGACCCAGTACTTC,few,TRBD2,TRBJ2-5,TRBV7-2
CASSFQDRDEQYF,TGTGCCAGCAGCTTCCAAGACAGGGACGAGCAGTACTTC,many,TRBD1,TRBJ2-7,TRBV11-3
CASSLAPGGQPQHF,TGCGCCAGCAGCTTGGCGCCCGGAGGTCAGCCCCAGCATTTT,NA,NA,TRBJ1-5,TRBV5-1
CASSQGAGGGNQPQHF,TGTGCCAGCAGCCAAGGGGCAGGGGGTGGCAATCAGCCCCAGCATTTT,many,TRBD1,TRBJ1-5,TRBV3-1
CASSVEVPNRGGEQFF,TGTGCCAGCAGCGTAGAGGTACCAAACCGAGGTGGGGAGCAGTTCTTC,few,NA,TRBJ2-1,TRBV9
CASSVSPGQGSFQETQYF,TGTGCCAGCAGCGTATCCCCGGGACAGGGGAGTTTCCAAGAGACCCAGTACTTC,many,TRBD1,TRBJ2-5,TRBV9
CATSDNHGTAVYEQYF,TGTGCCACCAGTGACAACCACGGGACAGCCGTCTACGAGCAGTACTTC,NA,TRBD1,TRBJ2-7,TRBV24-1
CASSTRGTGLQETQYF,TGTGCCAGCAGCACCCGCGGGACAGGGTTACAAGAGACCCAGTACTTC,many,TRBD1,TRBJ2-5,TRBV6-1
CASSSGVSKLAKNIQYF,TGTGCCAGCAGCTCTGGTGTGAGTAAGCTAGCCAAAAACATTCAGTACTTC,many,NA,TRBJ2-4,TRBV5-5
CSADEGALNYGYTF,TGCAGTGCTGACGAGGGGGCCCTGAACTATGGCTACACCTTC,NA,TRBD1,TRBJ1-2,TRBV20-1
CASSGGRASGANVLTF,TGTGCCAGCAGTGGTGGGAGGGCTTCTGGGGCCAACGTCCTGACTTTC,many,TRBD2,TRBJ2-6,TRBV28
CASRGSQPQHF,TGTGCCAGCAGGGGTAGTCAGCCCCAGCATTTT,many,NA,TRBJ1-5,TRBV6-1
CASSSVDRDDEKLFF,TGTGCCAGCAGCTCCGTGGACAGGGATGATGAAAAACTGTTTTTT,many,TRBD1,TRBJ1-4,TRBV5-6
CASSLGGNTNTGELFF,TGTGCCAGCAGCTTAGGGGGGAATACAAACACCGGGGAGCTGTTTTTT,few,NA,TRBJ2-2,TRBV13
CASTLKPGIFTYYNYGYTF,TGTGCCAGCACCCTCAAGCCCGGGATCTTCACGTATTATAACTATGGCTACACCTTC,many,NA,TRBJ1-2,TRBV3-1
CASSPRTGQHNSPLHF,TGTGCCAGCAGCCCCAGGACGGGCCAGCATAATTCACCCCTCCACTTT,NA,NA,TRBJ1-6,TRBV7-2
CASSSRPANTEAFF,TGTGCCAGCAGCTCCCGACCCGCGAACACTGAAGCTTTCTTT,many,NA,TRBJ1-1,TRBV7-9
CASSQPNRGKETQYF,TGCGCCAGCAGCCAACCAAACAGGGGAAAAGAGACCCAGTACTTC,few,TRBD1,TRBJ2-5,TRBV4-1
CASGAANTEAFF,TGTGCCAGCGGGGCGGCGAACACTGAAGCTTTCTTT,many,NA,TRBJ1-1,TRBV2
CASSQKRLYEQYF,TGTGCCAGCAGCCAAAAGAGACTATACGAGCAGTACTTC,once,NA,TRBJ2-7,TRBV3-1